One and the same sample provided the 10 T cell receptor beta chains below, sequenced in a study of shared clonotypes between healthy human individuals. Sequenced by immunoSEQ multiplex PCR; TCRdb stores in-frame clones only, minus some. Altogether about 2 million clones are present, 95% being singletons, with the ten largest covering 0.1% to 0.15%. Sequenced input: naive CD4+ T cells sorted from blood. The subset denotes: CD45RA+ positively selected. The receptors originated from a man between 18 and 29 years old in good health.

This chain joins TRBV4-1 and TRBJ2-3; the match to TRBD2 covers 7 bases. J was trimmed by 6 bases and V by 4 bases; bases with no gene match: 13. In germline, CDR1 is MGHRA, CDR2 YSYEKL. The CDR3 is 16 residues long. CDR3: CASSPGWGGWHDTQYF. The DNA for the CDR3 is TGCGCCAGCAGCCCCGGGTGGGGGGGTTGGCACGATACGCAGTATTTT.

The chain recombines TRBV29-1 with TRBJ2-3, with D perhaps TRBD1 or TRBD2 (7 bases each). Germline CDR1 SQVTM, CDR2 ANQGSEA. V lost 7 bases and J 4 bases, leaving 15 bases between the germline ends. The CDR3 runs 13 residues. The CDR3 spells CSAGRGQADTQYF. The CDR3 coding sequence is TGCAGCGCGGGGAGGGGGCAAGCAGATACGCAGTATTTT.

The chain uses TRBV7-2 and TRBJ2-2, with TRBD2 matching over 7 bases. Germline assignment: CDR1 SGHTA and CDR2 FQGNSA. V shed 0 bases, J shed 15 bases, and the junction held 7 bases outside the gene matches. CDR3 length: 13 amino acids. The CDR3 DNA reads as TGTGCCAGCAGCTTAGCCACTAGCGAGAGATTGTTTTTT. It encodes CASSLATSERLFF. Together with reference TRBV7-2 and TRBJ2-2, the CDR3 gives the full variable domain: GAGVSQSPSNKVTEKGKDVELRCDPISGHTALYWYRQSLGQGLEFLIYFQGNSAPDKSGLPSDRFSAERTGGSVSTLTIQRTQQEDSAVYLCASSLATSERLFFGEGSRLTVL.

This chain uses TRBV7-2 with TRBJ1-5; 7 bases agree with TRBD1. Germline-derived CDR1 and CDR2 are SGHTA and FQGNSA. Unmatched junction bases numbered 5, after V lost 2 bases and J lost 4 bases. This CDR3 is built from 15 residues. CDR3 DNA: TGTGCCAGCAGCTTAAGCGGGACAGTTAATCAGCCCCAGCATTTT. Protein sequence: CASSLSGTVNQPQHF.

V usage is TRBV28 and J usage is TRBJ2-3, with 9 bases aligning to TRBD1. Germline CDR1 MDHEN, CDR2 SYDVKM. The CDR3 totals 15 residues. V was pared by 6 bases and J by 5 bases, with 9 bases of the junction left unmatched. This CDR3 is CASSTGGAIRDTQYF. The DNA for the CDR3 is TGTGCCAGCAGCACAGGGGGCGCGATCAGAGATACGCAGTATTTT.

This chain connects TRBV10-2 to TRBJ1-2; TRBD1 aligns across 8 bases. There are 12 residues in the CDR3. V trimming: 5 bases; J trimming: 7 bases; junction bases outside the gene matches: 3. The germline CDR1 and CDR2 sequences are WSHSY and SAAADI. CDR3 coding DNA: TGCGCCAGCAGTCAGGGGGCCATTGGCTACACCTTC. It translates to CASSQGAIGYTF.

J is TRBJ1-2 and V is TRBV5-5; no firm D call. V dropped 0 bases and J dropped 7 bases, with 13 bases sitting between them. Germline V gene data show CDR1 as SGHKS and CDR2 as YYEKEE (reference sequence). The CDR3 is 14 amino acids. The CDR3 is CASSLDGAWGGYTF. The CDR3 nucleotides are TGTGCCAGCAGCTTGGACGGCGCCTGGGGTGGCTACACCTTC.

The chain couples TRBV6-5 to TRBJ2-5; no clear D gene. The CDR3 totals 15 residues. V dropped 0 bases and J dropped 4 bases, with 12 bases sitting between them. Looked up from germline, CDR1 is MNHEY and CDR2 is SVGAGI. This CDR3 is CASSYSTIGLETQYF. As DNA, the CDR3 is TGTGCCAGCAGTTACTCGACAATAGGGTTAGAGACCCAGTACTTC.

This CDR3 reads CSGVEGSGRNTDTQYF. The CDR3 DNA follows: TGCAGCGGTGTGGAGGGTAGCGGGAGAAACACAGATACGCAGTATTTT. The rearrangement uses TRBV29-1 and TRBJ2-3; 9 bases are a match to TRBD2. The germline CDR1 and CDR2 sequences are SQVTM and ANQGSEA. CDR3 length equals 16 residues. The junction had 13 bases not matched to a gene; V was cut back by 7 bases and J by 2 bases.

V is TRBV21-1 and J is TRBJ2-7; the D call of TRBD2 is as the table states it, not checked on the DNA. TRBV21-1 is labeled a pseudogene. The CDR3 loop spans 16 amino acids. The CDR3 here is CASSKASFGVTYEQYF. CDR3 bases: TGTGCCAGCAGCAAAGCCTCCTTCGGAGTTACCTACGAGCAGTACTTC.